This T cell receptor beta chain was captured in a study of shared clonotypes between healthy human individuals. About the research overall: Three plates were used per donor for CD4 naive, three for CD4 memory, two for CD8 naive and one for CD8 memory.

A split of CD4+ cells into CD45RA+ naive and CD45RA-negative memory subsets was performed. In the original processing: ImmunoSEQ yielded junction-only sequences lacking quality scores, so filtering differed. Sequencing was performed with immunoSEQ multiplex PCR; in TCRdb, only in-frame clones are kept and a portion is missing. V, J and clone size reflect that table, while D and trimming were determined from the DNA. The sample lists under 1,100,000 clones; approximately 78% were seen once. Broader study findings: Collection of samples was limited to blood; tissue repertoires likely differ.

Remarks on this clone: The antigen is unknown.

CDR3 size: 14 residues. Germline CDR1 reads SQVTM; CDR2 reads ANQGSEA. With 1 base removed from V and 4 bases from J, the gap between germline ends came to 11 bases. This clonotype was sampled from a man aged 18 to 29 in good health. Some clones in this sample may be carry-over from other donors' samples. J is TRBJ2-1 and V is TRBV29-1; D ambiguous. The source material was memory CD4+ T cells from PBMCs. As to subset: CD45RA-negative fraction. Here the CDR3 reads CSVEVRVGYNEQFF. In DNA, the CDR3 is TGCAGCGTTGAAGTTAGAGTGGGGTACAATGAGCAGTTCTTC.